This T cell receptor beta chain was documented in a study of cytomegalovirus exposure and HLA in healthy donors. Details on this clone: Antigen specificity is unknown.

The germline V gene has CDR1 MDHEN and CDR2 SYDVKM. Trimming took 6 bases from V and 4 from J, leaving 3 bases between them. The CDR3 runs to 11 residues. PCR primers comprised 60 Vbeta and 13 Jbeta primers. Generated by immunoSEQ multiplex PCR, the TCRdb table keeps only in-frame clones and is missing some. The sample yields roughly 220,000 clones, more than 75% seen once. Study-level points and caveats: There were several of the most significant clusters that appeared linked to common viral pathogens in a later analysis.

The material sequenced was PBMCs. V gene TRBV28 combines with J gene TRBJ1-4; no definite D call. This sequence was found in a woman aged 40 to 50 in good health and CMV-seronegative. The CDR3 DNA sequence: TGTGCCAGCAGCCATAATGAAAAACTGTTTTTT. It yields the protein CASSHNEKLFF.